These T cell receptor beta chains were read from a single sample in a study of blood T cell repertoires in COVID-19. Here immunoSEQ multiplex PCR was the method, and the copy in TCRdb shows in-frame clones only, minus some. In the table there are approximately 150,000 clones, approximately 80% of which are singletons. Sequences were obtained from PBMCs or T cells enriched from blood (not recorded which). These receptors all stem from a woman in her forties or fifties who had recovered from COVID-19. Each CDR3 is given with its conserved first and last residue. Fields, in order: J gene, V gene, D gene, clone size, CDR3 DNA, CDR3 protein. A D gene is named only where the DNA matches it firmly. Only part of the rows carry a size: once, few, many, or a class if the clone is expanded.

TRBJ2-7 TRBV14 NA NA TGTGCCAGCAGCCAGGGAGTTAGGTCCTACGAGCAGTACTTC CASSQGVRSYEQYF
TRBJ2-7 TRBV19 TRBD1 NA TGTGCCACCCAAGGGACAGGGGGCATCTACGAGCAGTACTTC CATQGTGGIYEQYF
TRBJ1-1 TRBV2 NA NA TGTGCCAGCAGTGCTAACAGGGTGGGCACTGAAGCTTTCTTT CASSANRVGTEAFF
TRBJ1-2 TRBV4-2 TRBD1 NA TGTGCCAGCAGCCCCCTGGACAGGGAACAACGCGGCTACACCTTC CASSPLDREQRGYTF
TRBJ2-7 TRBV27 TRBD2 NA TGTGCCAGCAGGTTTACTAGCGGGAGCTCCTACGAGCAGTACTTC CASRFTSGSSYEQYF
TRBJ1-4 TRBV11-1 NA NA TGTGCCAGCAGCCGTGACAGGTTTAATGAAAAACTGTTTTTT CASSRDRFNEKLFF
TRBJ2-1 TRBV5-1 NA NA TGCGCCAGCACTTTTGGTGGGACGGGAGCCGAAAATGAGCAGTTCTTC CASTFGGTGAENEQFF
TRBJ2-1 TRBV29-1 TRBD2 NA TGCAGCGTTGTGGTCCCTCTACTAGCGGGAGTTTGGGAGCAGTTCTTC CSVVVPLLAGVWEQFF
TRBJ1-1 TRBV19 TRBD1 NA TGTGCCAGTAGTATAGGGGGACAGATAATGAACACTGAAGCTTTCTTT CASSIGGQIMNTEAFF
TRBJ2-1 TRBV7-8 NA NA TGTGCCAGCAGCTTAGTAGTTAGCTCCTACAATGAGCAGTTCTTC CASSLVVSSYNEQFF
TRBJ2-5 TRBV15 TRBD1 NA TGTGCCACCTCCAGGGACAGGGGGCAAGAGACCCAGTACTTC CATSRDRGQETQYF
TRBJ2-1 TRBV4-2 TRBD2 NA TGTGCCAGCAGCCAAGCAACAGCTAGCGGGGGGGCCCCGAGGTACAATGAGCAGTTCTTC CASSQATASGGAPRYNEQFF
TRBJ1-5 TRBV28 NA NA TGTGCCAGCAGAGTTAGGAGGGAACAGCCCCAGCATTTT CASRVRREQPQHF
TRBJ1-2 TRBV4-2 NA NA TGTGCCAGCAAGGGCATTGGGAGCTATGGCTACACCTTC CASKGIGSYGYTF
TRBJ2-2 TRBV15 TRBD2 NA TGTGCCACCAGCGTCGTCCTAGCGGGAGGTCCCGGGGAGCTGTTTTTT CATSVVLAGGPGELFF
TRBJ1-2 TRBV5-4 TRBD1 NA TGTGCCAGCAGCCAGCCCTTGGGCAGGGGGCATGGCTACACCTTC CASSQPLGRGHGYTF
TRBJ1-6 TRBV28 TRBD1 once TGTGCCAGCAGAGGGACAGATTACAATTCACCCCTCCACTTT CASRGTDYNSPLHF
TRBJ1-3 TRBV5-4 TRBD1 NA TGTGCCAGCAGCCGACAGGGTGGAAACACCATATATTTT CASSRQGGNTIYF
TRBJ2-7 TRBV5-1 NA NA TGCGCCAGCAGCTTGGGGGGCGGGGGCAGCTCCTACGAGCAGTACTTC CASSLGGGGSSYEQYF
TRBJ2-7 TRBV5-4 TRBD2 NA TGTGCCAGCAGCGTGTCCGGGACTAGGATTTACGAGCAGTACTTC CASSVSGTRIYEQYF
TRBJ2-3 TRBV20-1 TRBD1 NA TGCAGTGCTGACAGGGGGGATACGCAGTATTTT CSADRGDTQYF
TRBJ1-2 TRBV28 NA NA TGTGCCAGCAGTCAATCCGGGACACGCAACGGCTACACCTTC CASSQSGTRNGYTF
TRBJ2-3 TRBV4-3 TRBD2 few TGCGCCAGCAGCCAAGATCTAGCGGGGGGTAGGGATACGCAGTATTTT CASSQDLAGGRDTQYF
TRBJ1-6 TRBV3-1/TRBV3-2 TRBD1 once TGTGCCAGCAGCCAAGTAGGACAGGGAAATTCACCCCTCCACTTT CASSQVGQGNSPLHF
TRBJ2-2 TRBV28 NA few TGTGCCAGCAGTTTGGGTGGCAGGATGAACACCGGGGAGCTGTTTTTT CASSLGGRMNTGELFF
TRBJ1-1 TRBV5-1 NA NA TGCGCCAGCAGCCCGACAGCGAATATGAACACTGAAGCTTTCTTT CASSPTANMNTEAFF
TRBJ1-4 TRBV5-1 TRBD1 NA TGCGCCAGCAGGGCGGGACAGACTAATGAAAAACTGTTTTTT CASRAGQTNEKLFF
TRBJ1-1 TRBV4-2 NA NA TGTGCCAGCAGCCAAGCCAGGGGCGAGGGCACTGAAGCTTTCTTT CASSQARGEGTEAFF
TRBJ1-2 TRBV14 NA NA TGTGCCAGCAGCGACCGCCCCGGGTTTTTCTATGGCTACACCTTC CASSDRPGFFYGYTF
TRBJ1-5 TRBV28 TRBD1 few TGTGCCAGCAGGCGACAGGGAAGTCAGCCCCAGCATTTT CASRRQGSQPQHF
TRBJ2-7 TRBV2 NA NA TGTGCCAGCAGTGACGACAGGAAGCCCCAGCCCGAGCAGTACTTC CASSDDRKPQPEQYF
TRBJ1-4 TRBV10-3 TRBD1 NA TGTGCCATCAGGGACAGGGGCACTAATGAAAAACTGTTTTTT CAIRDRGTNEKLFF
TRBJ2-7 TRBV19 NA NA TGTGCCAGTAGTATAGAGCAGGGTTACGAGCAGTACTTC CASSIEQGYEQYF
TRBJ2-7 TRBV2 NA NA TGTGCCAGCACGCGGGACTCCTACGAGCAGTACTTC CASTRDSYEQYF
TRBJ2-1 TRBV27 TRBD1 NA TGTGCCAGCAGTTTAGGACAGGGGAGGGCGCAGTTCTTC CASSLGQGRAQFF
TRBJ2-3 TRBV6-5 NA NA TGTGCCAGCAGGAAAAAGGAGGGACTTACGCAGTATTTT CASRKKEGLTQYF
TRBJ2-6 TRBV2 TRBD1 NA TGTGCCAGCAACCTCGGGGGACAGGGGGCGCCTGGGGCCAACGTCCTGACTTTC CASNLGGQGAPGANVLTF
TRBJ2-7 TRBV2 NA NA TGTGCCAGCAGTGAACAGGCCTACGAGCAGTACTTC CASSEQAYEQYF
TRBJ2-1 TRBV7-3 TRBD2 NA TGTGCCAGCAGCTTAGGGTTAGCGGGAGGGCTTTCTGAGCAGTTCTTC CASSLGLAGGLSEQFF
TRBJ1-1 TRBV7-9 NA once TGTGCCAGCAGCTTAGAGACAGAAGAAGCTTTCTTT CASSLETEEAFF
TRBJ2-1 TRBV7-9 NA once TGTGCCAGCAGCTTAGGCGATTCTAAGGAGCAGTTCTTC CASSLGDSKEQFF
TRBJ1-1 TRBV18 TRBD1 NA TGTGCCAGCTCAACATACTCCGGGACAGGGGTTGGGGAAGCTTTCTTT CASSTYSGTGVGEAFF
TRBJ2-1 TRBV7-3 NA NA TGTGCCAGCAGCTTAAACGGGGTCTTAAAAGCCAATGAGCAGTTCTTC CASSLNGVLKANEQFF
TRBJ1-6 TRBV10-3 TRBD1 NA TGTGCCATCACCCTGGGACAGCCTAATTCACCCCTCCACTTT CAITLGQPNSPLHF
TRBJ1-2 TRBV2 NA NA TGTGCCAGCAGGGGAGCGACAGGCAGTGGCTACACCTTC CASRGATGSGYTF
TRBJ2-3 TRBV19 TRBD2 NA TGTGCCAGTAGTTTCCGGGGACTAGGGGACACAGATACGCAGTATTTT CASSFRGLGDTDTQYF
TRBJ1-1 TRBV25-1 NA NA TGTGCCAGCAACCCCTCAAGTGGGCACACTGAAGCTTTCTTT CASNPSSGHTEAFF
TRBJ2-7 TRBV5-6 TRBD1 many TGTGCCAGCAGCTGGACAGGATCCTACGAGCAGTACTTC CASSWTGSYEQYF
TRBJ2-3 TRBV18 TRBD1 NA TGTGCCAGCTCACCATTAGAAGGGACAGGGGGCCGGGATACGCAGTATTTT CASSPLEGTGGRDTQYF
TRBJ1-2 TRBV3-1/TRBV3-2 NA NA TGTGCCAGCAGCCTGACCATGGGAGGAATAGGCTACACCTTC CASSLTMGGIGYTF